Listed below are T cell receptor beta chains from one sample, sequenced in a study of technical replicates of blood from several donors. Method: immunoSEQ multiplex PCR; TCRdb's copy keeps in-frame clones and lacks some. The data show over 65,000 clones, 98% seen once. Material for sequencing was T cells isolated from PBMCs. All receptors derive from a human donor in good health. Each CDR3 is given with its conserved first and last residue. A D gene is named only where the DNA matches it firmly.

TGTGCCAGCAGCCCAGGCCGGGGTTGGATAGATACGCAGTATTTT	CASSPGRGWIDTQYF	.	TRBJ2-3	TRBV9
TGTGCCAGCAGCTTGATCCCTAGCGGGGGCTTGACCGGGGAGCTGTTTTTT	CASSLIPSGGLTGELFF	TRBD2	TRBJ2-2	TRBV5-4
TGTGCCAGCAGCTTATCCAGGGGGCGTTCCGGGGAGCTGTTTTTT	CASSLSRGRSGELFF	TRBD1	TRBJ2-2	TRBV11-1
TGTGCCAGCAGTTTATCGGATACAGGGGGTACTGAAGCTTTCTTT	CASSLSDTGGTEAFF	TRBD1	TRBJ1-1	TRBV27
TGTGCCACCAGCAGAGCCCCCGGACAGGTCCCCTTAGAGCAGTACTTC	CATSRAPGQVPLEQYF	TRBD1	TRBJ2-7	TRBV15
TGTGCCAGCAGCTTAATAAGGGAGGACGAGCAGTACTTC	CASSLIREDEQYF	.	TRBJ2-7	TRBV7-6
TGCGCCAGCAGTGAATCCATTTGGACTAGCGGGGAAGAGACCCAGTACTTC	CASSESIWTSGEETQYF	TRBD2	TRBJ2-5	TRBV10-2
TGTGCCAGCAGTTGGGGCGGGATCTTCGATGAGCAGTTCTTC	CASSWGGIFDEQFF	.	TRBJ2-1	TRBV2
TGTGCCAGCAGTCCAGGGGGCGGGTTCTATGGCTACACCTTC	CASSPGGGFYGYTF	TRBD1	TRBJ1-2	TRBV2
TGTGCCAGCAGCAAAGGTCGAATCATACGTGGCAGGGGATATGAAGCTTTCTTT	CASSKGRIIRGRGYEAFF	.	TRBJ1-1	TRBV21-1
TGTGCCAGCTCACCAGGGACAGGGTCCTACAATGAGCAGTTCTTC	CASSPGTGSYNEQFF	TRBD1	TRBJ2-1	TRBV18
TGTGCCACCGGACTAGCGTATAGCACAGATACGCAGTATTTT	CATGLAYSTDTQYF	TRBD2	TRBJ2-3	TRBV2
TGTGCCAGTCTATTAGCCGGGACATTGCCCCATTTAGGCTACGAGCAGTACTTC	CASLLAGTLPHLGYEQYF	.	TRBJ2-7	TRBV11-2
TGCGCCAGCAGCTTTTACGGGACAGGGGCAGGCGAGCAGTACTTC	CASSFYGTGAGEQYF	TRBD1	TRBJ2-7	TRBV5-1
TGTGCCAGCAGTTACGGAGGGAGCCTCGGCTACACCTTC	CASSYGGSLGYTF	.	TRBJ1-2	TRBV25-1
TGTGCCAGCAGCGGACAGGGCTTAAATGAGCAGTTCTTC	CASSGQGLNEQFF	TRBD1	TRBJ2-1	TRBV9
TGTGCCAGTAGTATAGGGCAGGGGGTTAGCAATCAGCCCCAGCATTTT	CASSIGQGVSNQPQHF	TRBD1	TRBJ1-5	TRBV19